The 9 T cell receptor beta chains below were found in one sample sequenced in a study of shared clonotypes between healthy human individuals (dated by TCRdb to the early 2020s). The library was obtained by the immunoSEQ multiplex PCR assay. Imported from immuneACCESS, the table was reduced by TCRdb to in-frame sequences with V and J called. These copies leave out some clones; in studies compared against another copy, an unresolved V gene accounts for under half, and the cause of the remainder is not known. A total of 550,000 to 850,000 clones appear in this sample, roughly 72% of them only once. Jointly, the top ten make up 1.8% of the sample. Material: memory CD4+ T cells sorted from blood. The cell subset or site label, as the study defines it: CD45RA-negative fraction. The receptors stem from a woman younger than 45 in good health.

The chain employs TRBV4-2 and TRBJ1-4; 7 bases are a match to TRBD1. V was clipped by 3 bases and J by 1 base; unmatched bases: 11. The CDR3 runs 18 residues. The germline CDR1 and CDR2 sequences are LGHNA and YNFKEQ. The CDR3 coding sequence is TGTGCCAGCAGCCAGGAAAGGGCCTACAGGGGAACTAATGAAAAACTGTTTTTT. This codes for CASSQERAYRGTNEKLFF.

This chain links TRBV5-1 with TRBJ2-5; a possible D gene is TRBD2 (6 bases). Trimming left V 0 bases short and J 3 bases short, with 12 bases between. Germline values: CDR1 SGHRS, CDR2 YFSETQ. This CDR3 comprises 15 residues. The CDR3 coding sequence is TGCGCCAGCAGCTTGGGGGTGAGGGAGGAAGAGACCCAGTACTTC. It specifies CASSLGVREEETQYF.

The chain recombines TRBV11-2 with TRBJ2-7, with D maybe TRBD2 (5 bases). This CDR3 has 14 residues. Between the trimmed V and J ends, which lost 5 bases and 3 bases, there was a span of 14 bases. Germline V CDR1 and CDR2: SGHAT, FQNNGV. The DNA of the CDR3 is TGTGCCAGCAGCCCCTTGAGGGTCCTCTACGAGCAGTACTTC. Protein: CASSPLRVLYEQYF.

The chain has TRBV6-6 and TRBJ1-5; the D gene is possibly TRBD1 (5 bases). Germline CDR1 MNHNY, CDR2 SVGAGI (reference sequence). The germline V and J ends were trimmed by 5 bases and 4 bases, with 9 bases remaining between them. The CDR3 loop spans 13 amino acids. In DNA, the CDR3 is TGTGCCAGCAGTCGGGGGTATAATCAGCCCCAGCATTTT. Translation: CASSRGYNQPQHF.

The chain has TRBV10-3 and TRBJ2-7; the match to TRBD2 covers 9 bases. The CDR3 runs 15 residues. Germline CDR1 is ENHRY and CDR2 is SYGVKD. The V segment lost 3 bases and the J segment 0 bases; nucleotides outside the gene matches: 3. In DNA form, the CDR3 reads TGTGCCATCAGTGATCGGACTAGCGACTCCTACGAGCAGTACTTC. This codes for CAISDRTSDSYEQYF.

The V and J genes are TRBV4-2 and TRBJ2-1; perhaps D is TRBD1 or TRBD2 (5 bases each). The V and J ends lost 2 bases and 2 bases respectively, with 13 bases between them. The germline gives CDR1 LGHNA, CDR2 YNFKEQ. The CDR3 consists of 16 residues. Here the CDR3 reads CASSQPGTTTYNEQFF. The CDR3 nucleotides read TGTGCCAGCAGCCAACCCGGGACCACCACCTACAATGAGCAGTTCTTC.

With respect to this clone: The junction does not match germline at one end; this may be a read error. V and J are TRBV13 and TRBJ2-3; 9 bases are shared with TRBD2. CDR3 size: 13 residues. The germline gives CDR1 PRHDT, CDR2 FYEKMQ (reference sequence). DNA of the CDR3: TGTGCCAGCAGCTTGGAAATAGCGGGAGACTCTACTTTT. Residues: CASSLEIAGDSTF.

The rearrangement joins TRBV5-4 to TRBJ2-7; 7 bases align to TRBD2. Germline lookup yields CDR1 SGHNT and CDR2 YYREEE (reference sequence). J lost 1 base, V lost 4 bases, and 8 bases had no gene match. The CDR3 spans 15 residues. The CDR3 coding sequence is TGTGCCAGCAGCCCCTTTGCGGGAGCGTCCTACGAGCAGTACTTC. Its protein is CASSPFAGASYEQYF. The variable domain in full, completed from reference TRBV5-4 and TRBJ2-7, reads ETGVTQSPTHLIKTRGQQVTLRCSSQSGHNTVSWYQQALGQGPQFIFQYYREEENGRGNFPPRFSGLQFPNYSSELNVNALELDDSALYLCASSPFAGASYEQYFGPGTRLTVT.

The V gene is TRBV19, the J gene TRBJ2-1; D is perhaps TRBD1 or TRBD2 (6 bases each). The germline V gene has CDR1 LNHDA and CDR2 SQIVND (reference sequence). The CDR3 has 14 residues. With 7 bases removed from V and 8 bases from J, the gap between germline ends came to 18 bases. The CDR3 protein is CASNPWIGGDEQFF. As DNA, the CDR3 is TGTGCCAGTAACCCCTGGATCGGGGGCGATGAGCAGTTCTTC.